The rows below give T cell receptor beta chains drawn from one sample of a study of identical twins. TCRdb reanalysed the 5' RACE reads using MiXCR and keeps one entry per CDR3 protein. The data show approximately 250,000 distinct CDR3 sequences, 6% to 7% seen once. These data were also reused for a study on T cells expressing NK-cell markers.

Sequencing used CD8+ T cells sorted from blood. Source of these receptors: a woman aged 18-30 years in good health. Each CDR3 is given without its conserved first and last residue.

TRBV29-1	TRBJ2-2	SAQSTNTGELF
TRBV25-1	TRBJ2-1	ASKAGGYNEQF
TRBV4-1	TRBJ2-1	ASSQDWPSGNEQF
TRBV6-5	TRBJ2-7	ASSSGQGFYEQY
TRBV7-9	TRBJ1-1	ASSRSGTGWTEAF
TRBV5-5	TRBJ2-1	ASSGDFSPTYNEQF
TRBV27	TRBJ2-7	ASSSGSGSYEQY
TRBV6-2/TRBV6-3	TRBJ2-1	ASTLGEYNEQF
TRBV12-5	TRBJ2-5	ASALGLAEETQY
TRBV3-1	TRBJ2-5	ASQGLAQETQY
TRBV6-1	TRBJ2-7	ASSEGLAGGPSAYEQY
TRBV5-1	TRBJ1-2	ASSLRRYFGYT
TRBV12-3/TRBV12-4	TRBJ1-5	ASSFAGAQH
TRBV27	TRBJ2-7	ASSFQTSRGSEQY
TRBV5-1	TRBJ2-1	ASSPGLAGTWEQF
TRBV27	TRBJ1-1	ASSAITDTEAF
TRBV5-6	TRBJ2-7	ASSFGLAGGPTYEQY
TRBV27	TRBJ2-1	ASSREVRYNEQF
TRBV7-6	TRBJ2-2	ASSSRPGENTGELF
TRBV10-2	TRBJ2-5	ATSRLLYQETQY